The entry below gives a single TCR beta chain sequence along with its context. Amplification of TCR beta CDR3 regions used RNA transcripts. HTBI primers served in a first-round RT-PCR, which a second-round multiplex PCR followed. One entry per CDR3 protein, called by TCRdb with MiXCR from the multiplex PCR reads. The top ten hold more than 2.5% of the sample, which has hundreds of thousands of distinct CDR3 sequences, around 21% seen once. There are 15 residues in the CDR3. V was trimmed by 2 bases and J by 9 bases, leaving 20 bases between them. Germline V gives CDR1 MNHEY, CDR2 SVGAGI. The data were taken from a study of Graves' ophthalmopathy and Graves' hyperthyroidism.

Sequences were obtained from peripheral blood. The sequence derives from a woman aged 18-35 years with stable Graves' hyperthyroidism. This chain uses TRBV6-5 with TRBJ2-7, with D maybe TRBD1 (7 bases). The DNA for the CDR3 is TGTGCCAGCAGTTACCTCAGGGGGGACAGTACGCGGCAGTACTTC. This translates into CASSYLRGDSTRQYF.